This is a list of T cell receptor beta chains from one sample in a study of response to subunit inactivated influenza vaccine. TCRdb analysed the RT-PCR reads with MiXCR anew, one entry per CDR3 protein. The sample lists 400,000 to 550,000 distinct CDR3 sequences, 25% occurring once. The sequences come from CD4+ T cells sorted from PBMCs, collected roughly 5 days after vaccination. These receptors originate from a man aged 45 to 65 who received an inactivated influenza vaccine. Each CDR3 is given with its conserved first and last residue. The order of the fields is J gene, clone size, D gene, V gene, CDR3 protein, CDR3 DNA. D genes are given only for firm matches. Expanded clones are given a class, and other clones once, few, many or no size at all.

j_call: TRBJ1-1; clone_size: few; d_call: TRBD1; v_call: TRBV5-1; cdr3_aa: CASSSYGQGRHTEAFF; cdr3_nt: TGCGCCAGCAGCTCATACGGACAGGGCAGGCACACTGAAGCTTTCTTT
j_call: TRBJ1-2; clone_size: .; d_call: TRBD1; v_call: TRBV7-9; cdr3_aa: CASSLGQGGKGYTF; cdr3_nt: TGTGCCAGCAGCTTGGGACAGGGCGGAAAGGGCTACACCTTC
j_call: TRBJ2-1; clone_size: few; d_call: TRBD2; v_call: TRBV3-1; cdr3_aa: CASSQGFLAAIYNEQFF; cdr3_nt: TGTGCCAGCAGCCAAGGGTTCCTAGCGGCGATCTACAATGAGCAGTTCTTC
j_call: TRBJ2-1; clone_size: .; d_call: .; v_call: TRBV30; cdr3_aa: CAWSVGSRGAIEQFF; cdr3_nt: TGTGCCTGGAGTGTAGGATCACGGGGGGCAATTGAGCAGTTCTTC
j_call: TRBJ2-7; clone_size: .; d_call: TRBD1; v_call: TRBV7-2; cdr3_aa: CASSSSGTGTHEQYF; cdr3_nt: TGTGCCAGCAGCTCGAGCGGGACAGGGACCCACGAGCAGTACTTC
j_call: TRBJ2-3; clone_size: many; d_call: TRBD2; v_call: TRBV20-1; cdr3_aa: CSASSGTSGRGDTQYF; cdr3_nt: TGCAGTGCTAGTTCTGGGACTAGCGGGAGAGGAGATACGCAGTATTTT
j_call: TRBJ2-5; clone_size: .; d_call: TRBD2; v_call: TRBV20-1; cdr3_aa: CSARVPSGNQETQYF; cdr3_nt: TGCAGTGCTAGAGTCCCTAGCGGGAACCAAGAGACCCAGTACTTC
j_call: TRBJ1-2; clone_size: .; d_call: .; v_call: TRBV14; cdr3_aa: CASSPAQRTYGYTF; cdr3_nt: TGTGCCAGCAGCCCAGCACAGAGGACGTATGGCTACACCTTC
j_call: TRBJ2-1; clone_size: few; d_call: .; v_call: TRBV7-9; cdr3_aa: CASSPGPSRTYNEQFF; cdr3_nt: TGTGCCAGCAGCCCGGGACCCAGTCGTACGTACAATGAGCAGTTCTTC
j_call: TRBJ1-4; clone_size: few; d_call: .; v_call: TRBV7-9; cdr3_aa: CASSLEVGQGFNEKLFF; cdr3_nt: TGTGCCAGCAGCTTAGAAGTAGGGCAGGGGTTTAATGAAAAACTGTTTTTT
j_call: TRBJ2-2; clone_size: many; d_call: TRBD1; v_call: TRBV6-1; cdr3_aa: CATGTANTGELFF; cdr3_nt: TGTGCCACCGGGACAGCGAACACCGGGGAGCTGTTTTTT
j_call: TRBJ1-2; clone_size: once; d_call: .; v_call: TRBV6-5; cdr3_aa: CASSYSSGWNGYTF; cdr3_nt: TGTGCCAGCAGTTACTCGTCGGGATGGAATGGCTACACCTTC
j_call: TRBJ2-1; clone_size: few; d_call: .; v_call: TRBV6-2/TRBV6-3; cdr3_aa: CASSPLSNEQFF; cdr3_nt: TGTGCCAGCAGTCCCTTATCCAATGAGCAGTTCTTC
j_call: TRBJ2-3; clone_size: .; d_call: TRBD2; v_call: TRBV20-1; cdr3_aa: CSASRTGGSGTQYF; cdr3_nt: TGCAGTGCTAGTCGTACGGGCGGGAGTGGTACGCAGTATTTT
j_call: TRBJ1-6; clone_size: .; d_call: TRBD1; v_call: TRBV5-8; cdr3_aa: CASSTGTVNNSPLHF; cdr3_nt: TGTGCCAGCAGCACCGGGACAGTTAATAATTCACCCCTCCACTTT
j_call: TRBJ2-2; clone_size: .; d_call: .; v_call: TRBV15; cdr3_aa: CATRDQGIGELFF; cdr3_nt: TGTGCCACCAGAGACCAGGGAATCGGGGAGCTGTTTTTT
j_call: TRBJ1-1; clone_size: .; d_call: TRBD1; v_call: TRBV28; cdr3_aa: CASSSPTGLNTEAFF; cdr3_nt: TGTGCCAGCAGTTCTCCGACAGGGTTGAACACTGAAGCTTTCTTT
j_call: TRBJ2-7; clone_size: few; d_call: .; v_call: TRBV5-6; cdr3_aa: CASSWGNGRRVYEQYF; cdr3_nt: TGTGCCAGCAGCTGGGGTAATGGCAGGCGCGTCTACGAGCAGTACTTC
j_call: TRBJ2-5; clone_size: many; d_call: TRBD1; v_call: TRBV5-1; cdr3_aa: CASSWGQGQETQYF; cdr3_nt: TGCGCCAGCAGCTGGGGACAGGGTCAGGAGACCCAGTACTTC
j_call: TRBJ2-2; clone_size: few; d_call: .; v_call: TRBV2; cdr3_aa: CASRTGTRSRTGELFF; cdr3_nt: TGTGCCAGCAGGACAGGGACTAGGTCCCGCACCGGGGAGCTGTTTTTT
j_call: TRBJ1-2; clone_size: few; d_call: .; v_call: TRBV29-1; cdr3_aa: CSAEGGDGYTF; cdr3_nt: TGCAGCGCCGAGGGTGGTGATGGCTACACCTTC
j_call: TRBJ2-7; clone_size: few; d_call: TRBD2; v_call: TRBV9; cdr3_aa: CASSPGLADLYEQYF; cdr3_nt: TGTGCCAGCAGCCCAGGACTAGCGGACCTTTACGAGCAGTACTTC
j_call: TRBJ1-2; clone_size: .; d_call: TRBD1; v_call: TRBV3-1; cdr3_aa: CASSDVGTGGGYTF; cdr3_nt: TGTGCCAGCAGCGACGTAGGGACAGGCGGTGGCTACACCTTC
j_call: TRBJ2-1; clone_size: many; d_call: TRBD2; v_call: TRBV27; cdr3_aa: CASSLDSSGGFYNEQFF; cdr3_nt: TGTGCCAGCAGTTTAGACTCTAGCGGGGGGTTCTACAATGAGCAGTTCTTC
j_call: TRBJ1-4; clone_size: .; d_call: .; v_call: TRBV7-8; cdr3_aa: CASSRGDLANEKLFF; cdr3_nt: TGTGCCAGCAGCCGGGGGGACCTGGCTAATGAAAAACTGTTTTTT
j_call: TRBJ2-2; clone_size: .; d_call: .; v_call: TRBV7-2; cdr3_aa: CASSLRSTGELFF; cdr3_nt: TGTGCCAGCAGCTTAAGAAGCACCGGGGAGCTGTTTTTT
j_call: TRBJ2-5; clone_size: .; d_call: TRBD2; v_call: TRBV11-2; cdr3_aa: CASSLVLAGGPSGETQYF; cdr3_nt: TGTGCCAGCAGCTTAGTACTAGCGGGAGGGCCCTCGGGGGAGACCCAGTACTTC
j_call: TRBJ2-1; clone_size: few; d_call: TRBD2; v_call: TRBV9; cdr3_aa: CASSVASGGYNEQFF; cdr3_nt: TGTGCCAGCAGCGTAGCCAGCGGGGGATACAATGAGCAGTTCTTC
j_call: TRBJ2-3; clone_size: few; d_call: TRBD1; v_call: TRBV5-4; cdr3_aa: CASSTLDRTSTDTQYF; cdr3_nt: TGTGCCAGCAGCACCTTGGACAGGACCAGCACAGATACGCAGTATTTT
j_call: TRBJ2-4; clone_size: few; d_call: TRBD1; v_call: TRBV6-1; cdr3_aa: CASIHKIRQGKNIQYF; cdr3_nt: TGTGCCAGCATCCATAAGATCAGACAGGGGAAGAACATTCAGTACTTC
j_call: TRBJ1-1; clone_size: many; d_call: .; v_call: TRBV2; cdr3_aa: CASSDRLVNTEAFF; cdr3_nt: TGTGCCAGCAGTGACAGGTTGGTGAACACTGAAGCTTTCTTT
j_call: TRBJ2-1; clone_size: few; d_call: .; v_call: TRBV7-2; cdr3_aa: CASSQAGDNEQFF; cdr3_nt: TGTGCCAGCAGCCAAGCGGGCGACAATGAGCAGTTCTTC
j_call: TRBJ2-5; clone_size: few; d_call: .; v_call: TRBV7-8; cdr3_aa: CAIGETQYF; cdr3_nt: TGTGCCATCGGGGAGACCCAGTACTTC
j_call: TRBJ2-3; clone_size: .; d_call: TRBD2; v_call: TRBV19; cdr3_aa: CASSIKRGAPDTQYF; cdr3_nt: TGTGCCAGTAGTATCAAGCGGGGGGCGCCAGATACGCAGTATTTT
j_call: TRBJ2-7; clone_size: many; d_call: .; v_call: TRBV11-2; cdr3_aa: CASSLVAKRLYEQYF; cdr3_nt: TGTGCCAGCAGCTTAGTAGCGAAACGATTGTACGAGCAGTACTTC
j_call: TRBJ2-2; clone_size: .; d_call: TRBD2; v_call: TRBV10-3; cdr3_aa: CAISAIAGPNTGELFF; cdr3_nt: TGTGCCATCAGTGCCATAGCGGGGCCGAACACCGGGGAGCTGTTTTTT
j_call: TRBJ1-3; clone_size: .; d_call: TRBD1; v_call: TRBV6-1; cdr3_aa: CASRTGGISGNTIYF; cdr3_nt: TGTGCCAGCAGGACAGGGGGCATTTCTGGAAACACCATATATTTT